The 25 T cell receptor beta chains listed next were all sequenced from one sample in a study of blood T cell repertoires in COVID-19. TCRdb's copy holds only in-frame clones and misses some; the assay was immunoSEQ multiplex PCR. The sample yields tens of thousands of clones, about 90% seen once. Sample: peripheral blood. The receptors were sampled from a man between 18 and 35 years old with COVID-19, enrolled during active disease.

CDR3 loop: CASRTRGISPLHF. CDR3 in DNA: TGTGCCAGCAGGACCAGGGGGATATCACCCCTCCACTTT. The chain joins TRBV27 to TRBJ1-6, with 7 bases lining up with TRBD1. Germline values: CDR1 MNHEY, CDR2 SMNVEV (reference sequence). V trimming: 6 bases; J trimming: 10 bases; junction bases outside the gene matches: 6. This CDR3 has 13 residues.

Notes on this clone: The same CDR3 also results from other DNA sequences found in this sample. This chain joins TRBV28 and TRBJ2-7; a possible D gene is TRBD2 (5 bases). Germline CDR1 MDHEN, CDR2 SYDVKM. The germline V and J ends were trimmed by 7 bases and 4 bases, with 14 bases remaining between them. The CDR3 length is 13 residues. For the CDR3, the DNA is TGTGCCAGCACCCCGGGGATAACTTACGAGCAGTACTTC. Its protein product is CASTPGITYEQYF.

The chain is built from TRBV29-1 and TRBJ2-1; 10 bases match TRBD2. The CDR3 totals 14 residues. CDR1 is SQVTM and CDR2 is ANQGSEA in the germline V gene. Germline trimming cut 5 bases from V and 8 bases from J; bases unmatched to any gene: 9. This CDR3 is CSVSSGSRDDEQFF. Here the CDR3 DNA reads TGCAGCGTTTCTAGCGGGAGTCGGGACGATGAGCAGTTCTTC.

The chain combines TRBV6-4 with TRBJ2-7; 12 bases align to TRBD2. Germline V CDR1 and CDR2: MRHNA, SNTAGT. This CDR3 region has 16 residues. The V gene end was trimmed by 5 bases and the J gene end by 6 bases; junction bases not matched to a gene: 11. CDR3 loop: CASSYIGLAGMFEQYF. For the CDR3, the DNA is TGTGCCAGCAGTTATATAGGACTAGCGGGAATGTTCGAGCAGTACTTC.

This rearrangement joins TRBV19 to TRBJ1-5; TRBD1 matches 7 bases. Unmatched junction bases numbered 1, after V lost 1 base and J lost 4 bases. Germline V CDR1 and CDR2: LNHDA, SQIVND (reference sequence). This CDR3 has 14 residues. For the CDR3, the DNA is TGTGCCAGTAGTATAGCACAGGGGAATCAGCCCCAGCATTTT. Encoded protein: CASSIAQGNQPQHF.

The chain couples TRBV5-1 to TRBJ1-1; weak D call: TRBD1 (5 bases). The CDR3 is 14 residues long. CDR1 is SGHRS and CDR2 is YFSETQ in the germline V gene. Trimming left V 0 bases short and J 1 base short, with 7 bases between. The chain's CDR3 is CASSLEGQNTEAFF. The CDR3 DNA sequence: TGCGCCAGCAGCTTGGAGGGGCAGAACACTGAAGCTTTCTTT.

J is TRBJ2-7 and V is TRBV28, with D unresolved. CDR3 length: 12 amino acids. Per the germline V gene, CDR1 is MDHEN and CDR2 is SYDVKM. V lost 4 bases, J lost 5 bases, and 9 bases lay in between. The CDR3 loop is CASSYPSHEQYF. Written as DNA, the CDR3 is TGTGCCAGCAGTTACCCGAGCCACGAGCAGTACTTC.

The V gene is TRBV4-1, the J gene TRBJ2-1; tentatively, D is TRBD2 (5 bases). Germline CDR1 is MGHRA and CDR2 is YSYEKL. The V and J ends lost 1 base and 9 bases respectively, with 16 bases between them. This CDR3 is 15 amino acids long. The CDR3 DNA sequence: TGCGCCAGCAGCCAAGTTGGGGTTACTAGGCGTGAGCAGTTCTTC. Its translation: CASSQVGVTRREQFF.

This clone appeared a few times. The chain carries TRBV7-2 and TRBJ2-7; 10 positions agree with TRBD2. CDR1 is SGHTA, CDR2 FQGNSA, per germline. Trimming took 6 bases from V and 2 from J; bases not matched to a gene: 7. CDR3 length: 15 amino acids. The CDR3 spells CASRYGTSDAYEQYF. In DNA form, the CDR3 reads TGTGCCAGCAGATACGGGACTAGCGACGCCTACGAGCAGTACTTC.

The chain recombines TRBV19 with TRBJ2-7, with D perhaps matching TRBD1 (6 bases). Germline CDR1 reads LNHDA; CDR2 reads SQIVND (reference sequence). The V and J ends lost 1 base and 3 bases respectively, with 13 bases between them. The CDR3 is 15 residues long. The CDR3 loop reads CASSIAFGQFYEQYF. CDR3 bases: TGTGCCAGTAGTATAGCCTTTGGACAGTTCTACGAGCAGTACTTC.

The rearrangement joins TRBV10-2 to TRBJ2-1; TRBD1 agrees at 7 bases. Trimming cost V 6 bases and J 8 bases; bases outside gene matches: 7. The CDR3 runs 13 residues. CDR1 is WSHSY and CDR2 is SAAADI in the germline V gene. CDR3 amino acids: CASSPTGIHEQFF. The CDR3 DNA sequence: TGCGCCAGCAGCCCGACAGGGATCCATGAGCAGTTCTTC.

This CDR3 reads CASSLGQFGEQYF. The CDR3 region has the DNA TGTGCCAGCAGCTTGGGACAGTTTGGCGAGCAGTACTTC. This chain connects TRBV6-5 to TRBJ2-7, with 7 bases that match TRBD1. Germline V CDR1 and CDR2: MNHEY, SVGAGI. This CDR3 spans 13 amino acids. Trimming cost V 6 bases and J 6 bases; bases outside gene matches: 8.

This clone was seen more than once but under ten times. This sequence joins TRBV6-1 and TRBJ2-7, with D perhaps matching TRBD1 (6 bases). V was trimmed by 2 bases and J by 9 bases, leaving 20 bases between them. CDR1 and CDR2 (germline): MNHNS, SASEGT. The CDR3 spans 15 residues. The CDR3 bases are TGTGCCAGCAGTGAACAGACAGGTCCCGCCTCTGGGCAGTACTTC. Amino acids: CASSEQTGPASGQYF.

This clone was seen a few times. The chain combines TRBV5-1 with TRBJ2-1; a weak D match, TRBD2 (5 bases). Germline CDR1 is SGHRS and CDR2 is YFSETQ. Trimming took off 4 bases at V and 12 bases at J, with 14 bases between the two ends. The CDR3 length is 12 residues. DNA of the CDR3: TGCGCCAGCAGCCCCGAGGGTACTGGGCAGTTCTTC. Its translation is CASSPEGTGQFF.

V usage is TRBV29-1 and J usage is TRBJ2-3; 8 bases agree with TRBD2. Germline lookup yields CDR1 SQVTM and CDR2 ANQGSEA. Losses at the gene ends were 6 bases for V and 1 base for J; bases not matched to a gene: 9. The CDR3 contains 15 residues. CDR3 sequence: CSVDGGGLGTDTQYF. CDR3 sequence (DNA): TGCAGCGTCGACGGGGGGGGGCTCGGCACAGATACGCAGTATTTT.

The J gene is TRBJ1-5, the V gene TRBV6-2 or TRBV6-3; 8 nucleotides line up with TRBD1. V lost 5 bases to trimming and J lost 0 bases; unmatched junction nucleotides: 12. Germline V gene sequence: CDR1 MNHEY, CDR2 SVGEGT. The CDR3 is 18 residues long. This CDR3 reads CASSPRDRLTYSNQPQHF. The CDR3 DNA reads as TGTGCCAGCAGTCCCCGGGACAGGTTAACTTATAGCAATCAGCCCCAGCATTTT.

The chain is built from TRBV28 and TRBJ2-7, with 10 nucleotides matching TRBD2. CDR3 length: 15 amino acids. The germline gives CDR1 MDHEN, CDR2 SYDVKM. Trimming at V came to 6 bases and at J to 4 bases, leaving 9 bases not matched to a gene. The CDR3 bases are TGTGCCAGCAGCCCCCCGGGTAGCGGGAGGTACGAGCAGTACTTC. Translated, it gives CASSPPGSGRYEQYF.

This chain's CDR3 is CASSLGGGNTGELFF. CDR3 nucleotide sequence: TGTGCCAGCAGCTTGGGCGGCGGGAACACCGGGGAGCTGTTTTTT. This rearrangement joins TRBV5-6 to TRBJ2-2; D not certain. The germline CDR1 and CDR2 sequences are SGHDT and YYEEEE. The length of the CDR3 is 15 residues. Trimming cost V 0 bases and J 1 base, with 7 bases left between them.

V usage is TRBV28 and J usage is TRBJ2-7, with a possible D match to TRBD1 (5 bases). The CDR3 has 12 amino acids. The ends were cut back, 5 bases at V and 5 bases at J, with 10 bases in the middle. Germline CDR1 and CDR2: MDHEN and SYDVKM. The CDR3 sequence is CASSLSGNEQYF. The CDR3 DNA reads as TGTGCCAGCAGTCTCTCAGGGAACGAGCAGTACTTC.

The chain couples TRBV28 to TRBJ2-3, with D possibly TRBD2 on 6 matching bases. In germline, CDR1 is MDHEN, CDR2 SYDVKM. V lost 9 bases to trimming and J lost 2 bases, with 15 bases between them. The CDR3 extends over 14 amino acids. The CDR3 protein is CASSLEGHTDTQYF. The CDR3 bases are TGTGCCAGTTCGTTGGAGGGGCACACAGATACGCAGTATTTT.

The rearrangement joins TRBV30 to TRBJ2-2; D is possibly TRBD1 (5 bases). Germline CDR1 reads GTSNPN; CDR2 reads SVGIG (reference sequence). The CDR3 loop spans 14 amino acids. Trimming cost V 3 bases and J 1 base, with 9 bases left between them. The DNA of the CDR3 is TGTGCCTGGAGGGGGCAGGGGAACACCGGGGAGCTGTTTTTT. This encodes CAWRGQGNTGELFF.

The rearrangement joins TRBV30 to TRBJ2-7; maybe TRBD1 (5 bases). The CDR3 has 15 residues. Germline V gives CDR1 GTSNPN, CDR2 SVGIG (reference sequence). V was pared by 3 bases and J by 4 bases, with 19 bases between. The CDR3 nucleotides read TGTGCCTGGAGACGCCAGGCCCCCAGGGATTACGAGCAGTACTTC. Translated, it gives CAWRRQAPRDYEQYF.

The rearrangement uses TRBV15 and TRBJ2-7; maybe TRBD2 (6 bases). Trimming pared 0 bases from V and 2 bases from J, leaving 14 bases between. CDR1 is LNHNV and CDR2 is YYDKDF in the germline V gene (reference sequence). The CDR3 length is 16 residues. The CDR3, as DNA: TGTGCCACCAGCAGAGATCGTGATAGCGGCGCCTACGAGCAGTACTTC. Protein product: CATSRDRDSGAYEQYF.

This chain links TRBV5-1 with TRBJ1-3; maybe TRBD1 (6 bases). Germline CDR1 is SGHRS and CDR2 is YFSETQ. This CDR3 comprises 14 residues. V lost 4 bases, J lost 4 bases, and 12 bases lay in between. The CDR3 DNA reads TGCGCCAGCAGCCAGGACAGCGGCGGAAACACCATATATTTT. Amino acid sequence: CASSQDSGGNTIYF.

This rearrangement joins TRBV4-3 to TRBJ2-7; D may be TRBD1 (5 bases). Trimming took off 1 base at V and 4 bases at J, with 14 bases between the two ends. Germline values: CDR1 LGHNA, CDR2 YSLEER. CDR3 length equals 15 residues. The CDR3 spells CASSQGQGEGYEQYF. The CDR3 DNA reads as TGCGCCAGCAGCCAAGGCCAAGGGGAAGGGTACGAGCAGTACTTC.